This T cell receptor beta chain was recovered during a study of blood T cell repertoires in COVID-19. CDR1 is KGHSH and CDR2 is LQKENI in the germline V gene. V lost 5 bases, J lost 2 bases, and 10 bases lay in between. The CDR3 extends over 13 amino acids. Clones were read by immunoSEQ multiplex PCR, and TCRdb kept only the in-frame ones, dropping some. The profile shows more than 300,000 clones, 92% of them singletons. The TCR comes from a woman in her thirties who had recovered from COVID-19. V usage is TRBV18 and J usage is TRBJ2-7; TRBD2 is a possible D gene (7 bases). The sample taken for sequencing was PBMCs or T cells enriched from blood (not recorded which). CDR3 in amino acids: CASSWGGAYEQYF. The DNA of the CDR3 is TGTGCCAGCTCATGGGGGGGCGCCTACGAGCAGTACTTC.